This T cell receptor beta chain was obtained from a study of blood T cell repertoires in COVID-19. Across the whole study: Sites in the United States, Italy and Spain provided acute and convalescent COVID-19 samples. T cells, B-cell-depleted T cells, or PBMCs supplied cDNA or gDNA.

The ends lost 5 bases at V and 6 bases at J; junction bases unmatched: 4. This CDR3 contains 13 residues. Germline V gene lookup returns CDR1 SGHAT and CDR2 FQNNGV. Authors' methods: Scientists estimated how many nucleated cells there were by amplifying reference gene primers. Sequenced by immunoSEQ multiplex PCR; TCRdb stores in-frame clones only, minus some. The V and J calls and the clone size are those of that table, but D and trimming were determined from the DNA. This table has 200,000 to 300,000 clones, approximately 86% appearing once. The chain is built from TRBV11-2 and TRBJ1-2, with 9 bases that match TRBD1. The sequence came from a man aged 40-50 years who had recovered from COVID-19. Sequenced material: peripheral blood. The chain's CDR3 is CASSAQGADGYTF. The CDR3 bases are TGTGCCAGCAGCGCACAGGGGGCAGATGGCTACACCTTC. Drawing the rest from reference TRBV11-2 and TRBJ1-2, the complete variable domain is EAGVAQSPRYKIIEKRQSVAFWCNPISGHATLYWYQQILGQGPKLLIQFQNNGVVDDSQLPKDRFSAERLKGVDSTLKIQPAKLEDSAVYLCASSAQGADGYTFGSGTRLTVV.